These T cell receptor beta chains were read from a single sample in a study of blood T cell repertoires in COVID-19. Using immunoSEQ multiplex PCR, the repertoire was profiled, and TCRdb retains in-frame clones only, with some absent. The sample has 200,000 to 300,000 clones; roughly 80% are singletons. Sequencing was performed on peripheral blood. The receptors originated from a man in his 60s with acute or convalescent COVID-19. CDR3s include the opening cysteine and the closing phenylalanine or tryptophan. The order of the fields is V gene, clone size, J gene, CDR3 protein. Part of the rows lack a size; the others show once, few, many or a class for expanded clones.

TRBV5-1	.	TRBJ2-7	CASSLVPRQDEQYF
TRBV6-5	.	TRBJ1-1	CASSYSRMRAEAFF
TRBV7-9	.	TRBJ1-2	CASSLVGRTSNTF
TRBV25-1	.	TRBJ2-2	CASSRLTGVTGELFF
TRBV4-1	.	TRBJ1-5	CASSQEEGKQPQHF
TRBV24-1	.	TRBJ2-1	CATGDRAFNEQFF
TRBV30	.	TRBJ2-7	CAQVPDGGRSTYEQYF
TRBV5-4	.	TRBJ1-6	CASSAGQNNSPLHF
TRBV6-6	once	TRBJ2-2	CASSYQQGPNTGELFF
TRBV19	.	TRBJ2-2	CASIPGSMNTGELFF
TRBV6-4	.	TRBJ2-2	CASSQSDTGELFF
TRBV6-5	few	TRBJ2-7	CASVRTGGFYEQYF
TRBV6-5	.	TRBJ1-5	CASSLQGGFNQPQHF
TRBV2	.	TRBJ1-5	CASSPGHAGNQPQHF
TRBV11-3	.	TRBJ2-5	CASIKGSTQYF
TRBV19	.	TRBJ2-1	CASRGLAGTYNEQFF
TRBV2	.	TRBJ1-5	CASSQDSYSNQPQHF
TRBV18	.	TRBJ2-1	CASSQGQLSYNEQFF
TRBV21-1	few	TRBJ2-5	CASSCGLARGRLQETQYF
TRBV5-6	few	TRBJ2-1	CASSYEREQFF
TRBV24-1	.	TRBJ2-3	CATSDWRETDTQYF
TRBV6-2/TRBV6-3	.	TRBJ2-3	CASSYGLANTDTQYF
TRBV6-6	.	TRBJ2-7	CASSTSGTETFGQYF
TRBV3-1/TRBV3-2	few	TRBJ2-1	CASSPVGQGAYNEQFF
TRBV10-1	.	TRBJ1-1	CASSGPDRWAEAFF
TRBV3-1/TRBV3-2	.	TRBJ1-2	CATTGSYGYTF
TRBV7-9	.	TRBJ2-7	CASSPGVNYEQYF
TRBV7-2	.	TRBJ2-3	CASSSGLAGDTQYF
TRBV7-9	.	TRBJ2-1	CASSLRSHEQFF
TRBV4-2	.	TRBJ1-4	CASSQTPQGGSEKLFF
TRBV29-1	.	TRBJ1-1	CSVERGPSTGPAFF
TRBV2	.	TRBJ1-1	CASSEAPGRGNTEAFF
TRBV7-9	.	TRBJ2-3	CASSLITSTDTQYF
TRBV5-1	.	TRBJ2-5	CASRIAPQETQYF
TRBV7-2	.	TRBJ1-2	CASSIGQDRGYTF
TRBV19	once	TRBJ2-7	CASSMSRDEQYF
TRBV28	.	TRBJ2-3	CASSPPYPGARTDTQYF
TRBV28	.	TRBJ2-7	CASSLPRTAVSYEQYF
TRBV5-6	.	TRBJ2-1	CASSQGTRPPGEQFF
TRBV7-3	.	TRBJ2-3	CASSLSGDTQYF
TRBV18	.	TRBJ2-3	CASSKIVGGTDTQYF
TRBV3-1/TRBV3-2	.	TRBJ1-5	CASGGFNQPQHF
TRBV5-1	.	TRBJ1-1	CASSTLQGAPGNTEAFF
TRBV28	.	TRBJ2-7	CASSTTGVGEQYF
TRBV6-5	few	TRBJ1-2	CASTFQTGGNGYTF
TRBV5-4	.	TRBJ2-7	CASSPWGGAYEQYF
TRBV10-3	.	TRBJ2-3	CATSGEGTDTQYF
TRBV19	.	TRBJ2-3	CASSFWTSYGTDTQYF
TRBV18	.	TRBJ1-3	CASSPPSRDTRSGNTIYF
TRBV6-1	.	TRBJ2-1	CASSEQVGVRYEQFF
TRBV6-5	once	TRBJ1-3	CASSYESSGNTIYF
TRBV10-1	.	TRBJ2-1	CASRPGFDEQFF
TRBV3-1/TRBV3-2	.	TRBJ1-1	CASSQSGSNTEAFF
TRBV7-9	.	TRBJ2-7	CASSYTGDTYEQYF